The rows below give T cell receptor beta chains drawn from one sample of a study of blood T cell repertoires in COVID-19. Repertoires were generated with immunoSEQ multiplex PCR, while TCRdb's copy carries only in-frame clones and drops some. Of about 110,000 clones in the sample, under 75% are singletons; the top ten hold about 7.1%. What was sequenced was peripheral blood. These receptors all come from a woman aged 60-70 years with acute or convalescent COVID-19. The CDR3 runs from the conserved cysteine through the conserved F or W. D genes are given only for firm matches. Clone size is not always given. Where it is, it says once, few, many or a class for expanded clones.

CASSQGLAGGTGELFF,TGTGCCAGCAGCCAGGGACTAGCGGGGGGCACCGGGGAGCTGTTTTTT,TRBJ2-2,TRBV2,TRBD2,few
CAWSVSPLNSPLHF,TGTGCCTGGAGTGTTAGCCCCCTCAATTCACCCCTCCACTTT,TRBJ1-6,TRBV30,NA,NA
CASQQGAEGYTF,TGTGCCAGTCAACAGGGGGCGGAGGGCTACACCTTC,TRBJ1-2,TRBV19,TRBD1,NA
CASSQVGAIADTQYF,TGTGCCAGCAGCCAAGTCGGTGCGATCGCAGATACGCAGTATTTT,TRBJ2-3,TRBV4-2,NA,NA
CASSFLTGSGEKLFF,TGCGCCAGCAGCTTCTTGACAGGGTCGGGTGAAAAACTGTTTTTT,TRBJ1-4,TRBV5-1,TRBD1,NA
CASSYLITGAGELFF,TGTGCCAGCAGTTACCTCATTACAGGGGCCGGGGAGCTGTTTTTT,TRBJ2-2,TRBV6-2/TRBV6-3,TRBD1,NA
CAIRRQGSAYEQYF,TGTGCCATCAGGCGACAGGGGTCTGCCTACGAGCAGTACTTC,TRBJ2-7,TRBV10-3,TRBD1,once
CASSPTGQGSYNEQFF,TGTGCCAGCAGCCCGACTGGACAGGGATCCTACAATGAGCAGTTCTTC,TRBJ2-1,TRBV7-2,TRBD1,once
CASSAGTVGNQPQHF,TGTGCCAGCAGTGCCGGGACAGTAGGGAATCAGCCCCAGCATTTT,TRBJ1-5,TRBV6-4,TRBD1,few
CASSSRREGEQYF,TGTGCCAGCAGTTCACGCAGGGAGGGCGAGCAGTACTTC,TRBJ2-7,TRBV6-6,TRBD2,NA
CASSLPDSPLHF,TGTGCCAGCAGTTTACCGGATTCACCCCTCCACTTT,TRBJ1-6,TRBV12-3/TRBV12-4,NA,NA
CASSLVVSRGSSPLHF,TGTGCCAGCAGCTTGGTGGTGAGCAGGGGAAGTTCACCCCTCCACTTT,TRBJ1-6,TRBV5-8,NA,NA
CASIRQGTGIKNTEAFF,TGTGCCAGCATTCGACAGGGGACGGGTATCAAGAACACTGAAGCTTTCTTT,TRBJ1-1,TRBV6-6,TRBD1,NA
CASSWGLAGANEQFF,TGTGCCAGCAGCTGGGGACTAGCGGGGGCCAATGAGCAGTTCTTC,TRBJ2-1,TRBV7-2,TRBD2,NA
CAISAGQTSKNYGYTF,TGTGCCATCAGTGCGGGACAGACCTCGAAAAACTATGGCTACACCTTC,TRBJ1-2,TRBV10-3,TRBD1,NA
CATSRDIETQYF,TGTGCCACCAGCAGAGACATAGAGACCCAGTACTTC,TRBJ2-5,TRBV15,NA,NA
CASSNPGVSTEAFF,TGTGCCAGCAGCAACCCAGGGGTAAGCACTGAAGCTTTCTTT,TRBJ1-1,TRBV21-1,NA,NA
CASSRGSNQPQHF,TGTGCTAGTTCCAGGGGAAGCAATCAGCCCCAGCATTTT,TRBJ1-5,TRBV12-5,NA,NA
CASSLAMAFTEAFF,TGTGCCAGCAGCTTAGCTATGGCTTTCACTGAAGCTTTCTTT,TRBJ1-1,TRBV7-8,NA,NA
CASSQGLGQGLYGYTF,TGTGCCAGCAGCCAAGGCCTCGGACAGGGACTCTATGGCTACACCTTC,TRBJ1-2,TRBV14,TRBD1,once
CASSPIDRGRGYTF,TGTGCCAGCAGCCCCATCGACAGGGGGCGAGGCTACACCTTC,TRBJ1-2,TRBV11-2,TRBD1,NA
CASSVLALITGVSNEKLFF,TGTGCCAGCAGTGTTCTCGCACTCATTACAGGTGTCAGTAATGAAAAACTGTTTTTT,TRBJ1-4,TRBV6-1,NA,once
CASSHYTEAFF,TGTGCCAGCAGCCACTATACTGAAGCTTTCTTT,TRBJ1-1,TRBV4-2,NA,NA
CASSVGVNSNQPQHF,TGTGCCAGCAGCGTCGGAGTTAATAGCAATCAGCCCCAGCATTTT,TRBJ1-5,TRBV7-2,NA,NA
CASSPQRGTGELFF,TGTGCCAGCTCACCACAGAGGGGGACCGGGGAGCTGTTTTTT,TRBJ2-2,TRBV18,NA,NA
CASSPSRITNEKLFF,TGTGCCAGCAGCCCTTCCCGTATAACTAATGAAAAACTGTTTTTT,TRBJ1-4,TRBV7-9,NA,NA
CASSRGYTSDTQYF,TGTGCCAGCAGCCGAGGGTACACATCCGATACGCAGTATTTT,TRBJ2-3,TRBV13,NA,NA
CASSDVRHPRGLGNQPQHF,TGTGCCAGCAGTGACGTTCGGCACCCCAGGGGGCTGGGCAATCAGCCCCAGCATTTT,TRBJ1-5,TRBV6-4,TRBD1,NA
CASQGSYNSPLHF,TGTGCCAGCCAGGGATCCTATAATTCACCCCTCCACTTT,TRBJ1-6,TRBV14,NA,few
CASSNSRTGSYEQYF,TGTGCCAGCAGCAACTCCAGGACAGGTTCCTACGAGCAGTACTTC,TRBJ2-7,TRBV6-2/TRBV6-3,TRBD1,NA
CASSIETSGGYNEQFF,TGCGCCAGCAGCATAGAGACTAGCGGGGGGTACAATGAGCAGTTCTTC,TRBJ2-1,TRBV5-1,TRBD2,few
CATSTGVGQPQHF,TGTGCCACCTCCACAGGGGTAGGTCAGCCCCAGCATTTT,TRBJ1-5,TRBV24-1,TRBD1,NA
CASSYSIRGDEQYF,TGTGCCAGCAGTTACTCGATCAGGGGAGACGAGCAGTACTTC,TRBJ2-7,TRBV6-5,NA,NA
CASSSWTAETQYF,TGTGCCAGCAGCTCCTGGACAGCAGAGACCCAGTACTTC,TRBJ2-5,TRBV5-6,NA,few
CASSYEGAGANVLTF,TGTGCCAGCAGCTACGAGGGTGCTGGGGCCAACGTCCTGACTTTC,TRBJ2-6,TRBV5-6,NA,once
CATSVTGSGGYTF,TGTGCCACCAGTGTGACAGGGTCTGGTGGCTACACCTTC,TRBJ1-2,TRBV24-1,TRBD1,few
CASSTRQGYRVGYTF,TGTGCCAGCTCAACTAGACAGGGATATCGGGTTGGCTACACCTTC,TRBJ1-2,TRBV18,TRBD1,NA
CASGLSGTGGEKLFF,TGTGCTAGTGGTTTGTCTGGGACAGGGGGAGAAAAACTGTTTTTT,TRBJ1-4,TRBV12-5,TRBD1,NA
CASSSDRGYTDTQYF,TGTGCCAGCAGCTCGGACAGGGGATACACAGATACGCAGTATTTT,TRBJ2-3,TRBV7-2,TRBD1,NA
CSAKKQGDAFF,TGCAGTGCAAAAAAGCAGGGGGACGCTTTCTTT,TRBJ1-1,TRBV20-1,TRBD1,NA
CASSKPGQMNTEAFF,TGTGCCAGCAGCAAGCCGGGACAGATGAACACTGAAGCTTTCTTT,TRBJ1-1,TRBV6-5,TRBD1,NA
CASSSTVMNTEAFF,TGCGCCAGCAGCTCGACAGTCATGAACACTGAAGCTTTCTTT,TRBJ1-1,TRBV5-1,NA,NA
CASRMSGGTEAFF,TGTGCCAGTAGGATGTCCGGGGGCACTGAAGCTTTCTTT,TRBJ1-1,TRBV19,NA,NA
CASSLDSRQGSPLHF,TGTGCCAGCAGCTTGGACTCCCGGCAGGGGTCACCCCTCCACTTT,TRBJ1-6,TRBV7-2,NA,NA
CASSRGHNEKLFF,TGTGCCAGCAGTCGAGGACATAATGAAAAACTGTTTTTT,TRBJ1-4,TRBV7-2,NA,once